These 10 T cell receptor beta chains share one sample of origin, sequenced in a study of somatic mutations in cytotoxic T cells in rheumatoid arthritis. The data were produced by immunoSEQ multiplex PCR, yet TCRdb's version contains in-frame clones alone and is incomplete. Found here are about 18,000 clones, over 70% of them singletons; the top ten hold more than 7%. The sample consisted of CD8+ T cells sorted from blood. Receptors originate from an adult with rheumatoid arthritis.

The chain recombines TRBV5-5 with TRBJ2-7; TRBD1 matches at 11 bases. From germline, CDR1 is SGHKS and CDR2 YYEKEE (reference sequence). The CDR3 runs 14 residues. Trimming cost V 6 bases and J 0 bases; bases outside gene matches: 2. The CDR3 is CASIGTGGSYEQYF. DNA for the CDR3: TGTGCCAGCATCGGGACAGGGGGCTCCTACGAGCAGTACTTC.

The chain carries TRBV4-3 and TRBJ2-7; 11 positions agree with TRBD1. V was pared by 3 bases and J by 6 bases, with 4 bases of the junction left unmatched. Germline CDR1 reads LGHNA; CDR2 reads YSLEER. CDR3 length: 14 amino acids. CDR3 in DNA: TGCGCCAGCAGCCAGGGGACAGGGGGTGGCGAGCAGTACTTC. This translates into CASSQGTGGGEQYF.

The V and J genes are TRBV4-3 and TRBJ1-1; D is perhaps TRBD1 (5 bases). Germline V lookup: CDR1 LGHNA, CDR2 YSLEER. Trimming left V 1 base short and J 0 bases short, with 12 bases between. The CDR3 runs to 16 residues. This CDR3 is CASSQGTGSMNTEAFF. CDR3 nucleotide sequence: TGCGCCAGCAGCCAAGGCACAGGTTCAATGAACACTGAAGCTTTCTTT.

The chain recombines TRBV5-6 with TRBJ2-1; tentative D call: TRBD1 (6 bases). This CDR3 comprises 11 residues. Between the trimmed V and J ends, which lost 4 bases and 9 bases, there was a span of 8 bases. CDR1 SGHDT and CDR2 YYEEEE come from the germline V gene. CDR3 nucleotide sequence: TGTGCCAGCAGCGCAGGGGTTGAGCAGTTCTTC. This codes for CASSAGVEQFF.

The chain carries TRBV11-2 and TRBJ2-7; D is perhaps TRBD2 (7 bases). The CDR3 sequence is 15 residues long. Germline CDR1 reads SGHAT; CDR2 reads FQNNGV. The germline V and J ends were trimmed by 5 bases and 4 bases, with 18 bases remaining between them. The DNA for the CDR3 is TGTGCCAGCAGCGATTATGGGGGGGGCCGTTACGAGCAGTACTTC. This translates into CASSDYGGGRYEQYF.

Only a few counts were recorded for this clone. J is TRBJ2-7 and V is TRBV2; D might be TRBD2 (6 bases). The CDR3 is 12 amino acids. Germline CDR1 and CDR2: SNHLY and FYNNEI. V was pared by 7 bases and J by 2 bases, with 9 bases between. The CDR3 DNA is TGTGCCAGCACAGGACTAACCTACGAGCAGTACTTC. The encoded protein is CASTGLTYEQYF.

The rearrangement uses TRBV6-5 and TRBJ2-3; 8 positions agree with TRBD2. CDR1 is MNHEY, CDR2 SVGAGI, per germline. The CDR3 runs 14 residues. V was clipped by 2 bases and J by 14 bases; unmatched bases: 12. CDR3 residues: CASSYTPRAGDLYF. CDR3 nucleotide sequence: TGTGCCAGCAGTTACACACCTAGAGCGGGGGACTTGTATTTT.

The chain has TRBV6-5 and TRBJ1-2, with D hard to call. Per the germline V gene, CDR1 is MNHEY and CDR2 is SVGAGI. CDR3 length equals 13 residues. Trimming removed 0 bases at V and 5 bases at J, with 7 bases between. This CDR3 is CASSYSRAYGYTF. As DNA, the CDR3 is TGTGCCAGCAGTTACTCGAGAGCGTATGGCTACACCTTC.

The chain employs TRBV14 and TRBJ2-7; the D is unclear. This CDR3 is 13 amino acids long. With 0 bases removed from V and 2 bases from J, the gap between germline ends came to 5 bases. Germline CDR1 is SGHDN and CDR2 is FVKESK. CDR3 region: CASSQDWTYEQYF. The CDR3 DNA reads as TGTGCCAGCAGCCAAGATTGGACCTACGAGCAGTACTTC. Together with reference TRBV14 and TRBJ2-7, the CDR3 gives the full variable domain: EAGVTQFPSHSVIEKGQTVTLRCDPISGHDNLYWYRRVMGKEIKFLLHFVKESKQDESGMPNNRFLAERTGGTYSTLKVQPAELEDSGVYFCASSQDWTYEQYFGPGTRLTVT.

The chain recombines TRBV19 with TRBJ1-2; 10 nucleotides agree with TRBD1. Looked up from germline, CDR1 is LNHDA and CDR2 is SQIVND (reference sequence). The CDR3 has 17 amino acids. Losses at the gene ends were 0 bases for V and 5 bases for J; bases not matched to a gene: 9. For the CDR3, the DNA is TGTGCCAGTAGTATAGATCTGACAGGGGGCGTAGGATATGGCTACACCTTC. This gives the protein CASSIDLTGGVGYGYTF.